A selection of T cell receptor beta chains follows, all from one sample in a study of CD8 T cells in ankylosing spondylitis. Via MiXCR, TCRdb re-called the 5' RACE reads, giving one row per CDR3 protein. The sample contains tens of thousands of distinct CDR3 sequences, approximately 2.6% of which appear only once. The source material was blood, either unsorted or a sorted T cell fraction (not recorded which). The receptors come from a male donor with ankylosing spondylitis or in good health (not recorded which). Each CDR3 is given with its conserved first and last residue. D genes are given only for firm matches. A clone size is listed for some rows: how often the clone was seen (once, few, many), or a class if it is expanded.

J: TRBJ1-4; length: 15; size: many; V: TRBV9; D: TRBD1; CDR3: CASSAAGQTNEKLFF; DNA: TGTGCCAGCAGCGCCGCGGGACAGACTAATGAAAAACTGTTTTTT
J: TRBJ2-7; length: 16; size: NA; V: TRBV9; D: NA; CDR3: CASSPSVAPNSYEQYF; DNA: TGTGCCAGCAGCCCATCGGTGGCACCAAATTCCTACGAGCAGTACTTC
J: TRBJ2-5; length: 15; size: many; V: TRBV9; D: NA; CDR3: CASSESIQFSETQYF; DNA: TGTGCCAGCAGCGAGAGTATCCAGTTCTCGGAGACCCAGTACTTC
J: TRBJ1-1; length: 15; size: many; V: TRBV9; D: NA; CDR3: CASSVGGGSVTEAFF; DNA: TGTGCCAGCAGCGTAGGGGGAGGATCGGTCACTGAAGCTTTCTTT
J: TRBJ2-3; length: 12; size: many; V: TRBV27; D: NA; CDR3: CASSLFTDTQYF; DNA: TGTGCCAGCAGTTTATTCACAGATACGCAGTATTTT
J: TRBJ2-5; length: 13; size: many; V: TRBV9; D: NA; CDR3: CASSFLTQETQYF; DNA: TGTGCCAGCAGCTTTCTGACCCAAGAGACCCAGTACTTC
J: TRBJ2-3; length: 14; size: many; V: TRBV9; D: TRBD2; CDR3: CASSVRGDTDTQYF; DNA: TGTGCCAGCAGCGTACGGGGGGACACAGATACGCAGTATTTT
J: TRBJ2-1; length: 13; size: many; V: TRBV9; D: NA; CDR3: CASSVENRVEQFF; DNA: TGTGCCAGCAGCGTAGAAAACCGCGTTGAGCAGTTCTTC
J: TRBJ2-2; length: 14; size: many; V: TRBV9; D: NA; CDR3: CASSVAMSTGELFF; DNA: TGTGCCAGCAGCGTAGCTATGTCCACCGGGGAGCTGTTTTTT
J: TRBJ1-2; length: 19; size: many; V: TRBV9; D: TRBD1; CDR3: CASSVVGPGQDSHNYGYTF; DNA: TGTGCCAGCAGCGTAGTTGGTCCGGGACAGGACTCCCATAACTATGGCTACACCTTC
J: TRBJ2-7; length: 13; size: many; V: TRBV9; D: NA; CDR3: CASSVGQYYEQYF; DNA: TGTGCCAGCAGCGTAGGACAGTACTACGAGCAGTACTTC
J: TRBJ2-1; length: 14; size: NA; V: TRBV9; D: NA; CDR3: CASSRRTGVNEQFF; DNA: TGTGCCAGCAGCAGAAGAACGGGAGTAAATGAGCAGTTCTTC
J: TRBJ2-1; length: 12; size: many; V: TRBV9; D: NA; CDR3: CASSVERGTQFF; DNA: TGTGCCAGCAGCGTAGAGAGGGGTACGCAGTTCTTC
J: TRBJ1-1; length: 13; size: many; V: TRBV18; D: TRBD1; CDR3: CASSLQGAREAFF; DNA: TGTGCCAGCTCACTACAGGGGGCGCGTGAAGCTTTCTTT
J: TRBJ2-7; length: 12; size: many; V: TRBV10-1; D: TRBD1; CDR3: CASLTGGNEQYF; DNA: TGCGCCAGCTTGACAGGGGGTAACGAGCAGTACTTC
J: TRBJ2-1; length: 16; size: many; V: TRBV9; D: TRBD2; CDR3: CASSETSGRTYNEQFF; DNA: TGTGCCAGCAGCGAAACTAGCGGGAGAACCTACAATGAGCAGTTCTTC